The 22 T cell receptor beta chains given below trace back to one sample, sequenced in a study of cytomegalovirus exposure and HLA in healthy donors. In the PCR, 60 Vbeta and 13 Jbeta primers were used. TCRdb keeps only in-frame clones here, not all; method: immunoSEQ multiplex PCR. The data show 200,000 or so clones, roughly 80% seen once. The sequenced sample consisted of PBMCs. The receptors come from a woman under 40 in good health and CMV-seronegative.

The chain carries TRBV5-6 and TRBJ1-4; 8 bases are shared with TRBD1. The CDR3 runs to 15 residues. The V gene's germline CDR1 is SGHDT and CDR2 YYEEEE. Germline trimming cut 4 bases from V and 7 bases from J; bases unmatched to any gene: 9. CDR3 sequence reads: CASSLLHRGIEKLFF. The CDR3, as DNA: TGTGCCAGCAGCCTCCTTCACAGGGGGATTGAAAAACTGTTTTTT.

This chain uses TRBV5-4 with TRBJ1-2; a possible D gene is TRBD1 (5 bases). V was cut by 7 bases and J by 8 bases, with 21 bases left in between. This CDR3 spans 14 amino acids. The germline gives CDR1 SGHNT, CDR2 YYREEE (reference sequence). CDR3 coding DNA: TGTGCCAGCGACAACGCGGGCGGAGGGGAAGGCTACACCTTC. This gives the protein CASDNAGGGEGYTF.

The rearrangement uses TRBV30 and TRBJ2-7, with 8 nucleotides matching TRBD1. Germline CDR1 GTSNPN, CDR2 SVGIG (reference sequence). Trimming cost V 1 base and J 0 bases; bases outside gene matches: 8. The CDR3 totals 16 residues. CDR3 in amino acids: CAWSDPGQVSSYEQYF. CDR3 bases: TGTGCCTGGAGTGACCCGGGACAGGTGAGCTCCTACGAGCAGTACTTC.

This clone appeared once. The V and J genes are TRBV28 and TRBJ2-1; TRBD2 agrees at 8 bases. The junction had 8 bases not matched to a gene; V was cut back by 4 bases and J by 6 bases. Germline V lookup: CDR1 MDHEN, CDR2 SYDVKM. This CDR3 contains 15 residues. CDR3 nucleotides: TGTGCCAGCAGTTCCCTGGCGGGAGGATCCAATGAGCAGTTCTTC. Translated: CASSSLAGGSNEQFF. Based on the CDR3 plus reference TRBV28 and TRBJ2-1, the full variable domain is DVKVTQSSRYLVKRTGEKVFLECVQDMDHENMFWYRQDPGLGLRLIYFSYDVKMKEKGDIPEGYSVSREKKERFSLILESASTNQTSMYLCASSSLAGGSNEQFFGPGTRLTVL.

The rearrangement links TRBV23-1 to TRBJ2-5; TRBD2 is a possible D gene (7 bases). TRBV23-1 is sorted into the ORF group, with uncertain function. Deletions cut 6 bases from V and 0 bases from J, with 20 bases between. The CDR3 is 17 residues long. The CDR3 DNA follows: TGCGCCAGCAGGATCACTGGGGGGGGGCGGTACCAAGAGACCCAGTACTTC. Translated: CASRITGGGRYQETQYF.

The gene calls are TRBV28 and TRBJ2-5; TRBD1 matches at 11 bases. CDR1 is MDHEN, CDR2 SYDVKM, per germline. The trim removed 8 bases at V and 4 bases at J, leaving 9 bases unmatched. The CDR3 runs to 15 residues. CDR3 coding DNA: TGTGCCAGCCACCGGGACAGGGGGATTGGAGAGACCCAGTACTTC. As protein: CASHRDRGIGETQYF.

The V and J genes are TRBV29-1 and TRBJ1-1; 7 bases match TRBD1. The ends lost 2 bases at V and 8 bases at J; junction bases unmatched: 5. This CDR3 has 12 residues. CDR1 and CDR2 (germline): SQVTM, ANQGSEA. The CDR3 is CSVEKGASEAFF. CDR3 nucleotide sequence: TGCAGCGTTGAAAAGGGGGCTTCGGAAGCTTTCTTT.

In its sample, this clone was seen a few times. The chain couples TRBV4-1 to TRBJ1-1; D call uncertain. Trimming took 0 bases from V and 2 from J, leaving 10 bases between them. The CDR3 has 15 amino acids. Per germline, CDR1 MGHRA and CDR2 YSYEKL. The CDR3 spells CASSQDPTVNTEAFF. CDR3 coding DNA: TGCGCCAGCAGCCAAGATCCAACAGTTAACACTGAAGCTTTCTTT.

In nucleotides, the CDR3 is TGTGCCAGCAGCCATGGGACTAGCGGGATGTACGAGCAGTACTTC. Its translation is CASSHGTSGMYEQYF. The rearrangement joins TRBV6-1 to TRBJ2-7, with 13 bases identical to TRBD2. Germline V gene data show CDR1 as MNHNS and CDR2 as SASEGT. Trimming at V came to 6 bases and at J to 4 bases, leaving 6 bases not matched to a gene. CDR3 length equals 15 residues.

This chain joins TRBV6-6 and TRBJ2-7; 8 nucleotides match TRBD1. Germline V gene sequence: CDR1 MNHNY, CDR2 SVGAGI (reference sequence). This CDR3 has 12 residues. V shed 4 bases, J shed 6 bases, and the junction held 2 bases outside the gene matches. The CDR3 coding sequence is TGTGCCAGCAGTTCGACAGGGGCCGAGCAGTACTTC. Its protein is CASSSTGAEQYF.

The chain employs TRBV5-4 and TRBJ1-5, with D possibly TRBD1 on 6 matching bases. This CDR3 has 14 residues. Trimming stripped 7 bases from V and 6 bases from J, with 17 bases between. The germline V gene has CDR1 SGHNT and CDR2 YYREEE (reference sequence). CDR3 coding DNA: TGTGCCAGCTCAGCCGGGGGGGGCGGTCAGCCCCAGCATTTT. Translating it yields CASSAGGGGQPQHF.

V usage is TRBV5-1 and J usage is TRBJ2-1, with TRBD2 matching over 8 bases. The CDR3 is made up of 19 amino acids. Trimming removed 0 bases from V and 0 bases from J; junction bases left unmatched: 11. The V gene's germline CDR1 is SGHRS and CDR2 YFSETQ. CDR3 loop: CASSLGAGGFSSSYNEQFF. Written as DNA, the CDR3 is TGCGCCAGCAGCTTGGGGGCGGGGGGTTTTTCCAGCTCCTACAATGAGCAGTTCTTC. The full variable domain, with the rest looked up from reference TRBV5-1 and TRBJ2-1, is KAGVTQTPRYLIKTRGQQVTLSCSPISGHRSVSWYQQTPGQGLQFLFEYFSETQRNKGNFPGRFSGRQFSNSRSEMNVSTLELGDSALYLCASSLGAGGFSSSYNEQFFGPGTRLTVL.

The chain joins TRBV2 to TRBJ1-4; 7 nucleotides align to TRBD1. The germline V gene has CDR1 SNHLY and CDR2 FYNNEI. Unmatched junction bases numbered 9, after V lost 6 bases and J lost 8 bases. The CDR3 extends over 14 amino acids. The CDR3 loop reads CASSPQTGREKLFF. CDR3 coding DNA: TGTGCCAGCAGCCCCCAGACAGGGAGGGAAAAACTGTTTTTT.

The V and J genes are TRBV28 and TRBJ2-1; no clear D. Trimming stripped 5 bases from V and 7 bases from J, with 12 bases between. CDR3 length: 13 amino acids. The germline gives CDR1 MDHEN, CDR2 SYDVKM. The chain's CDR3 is CASSNPTWNEQFF. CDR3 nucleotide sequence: TGTGCCAGCAGTAACCCGACTTGGAATGAGCAGTTCTTC.

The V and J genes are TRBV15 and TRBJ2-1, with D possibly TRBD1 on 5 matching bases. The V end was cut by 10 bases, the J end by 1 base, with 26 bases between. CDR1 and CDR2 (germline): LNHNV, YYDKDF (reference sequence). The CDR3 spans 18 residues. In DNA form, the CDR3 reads TGTGCCATCTCCAAGGCTCTGACAGCCCTGTCGTCCTACAATGAGCAGTTCTTC. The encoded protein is CAISKALTALSSYNEQFF.

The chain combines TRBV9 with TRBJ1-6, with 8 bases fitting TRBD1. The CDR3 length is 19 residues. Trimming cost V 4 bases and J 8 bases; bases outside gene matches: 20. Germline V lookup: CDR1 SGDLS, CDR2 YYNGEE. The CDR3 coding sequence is TGTGCCAGCAGCCCAACATCGGTGGACAGGGCCTGGAAGGATTCACCCCTCCACTTT. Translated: CASSPTSVDRAWKDSPLHF.

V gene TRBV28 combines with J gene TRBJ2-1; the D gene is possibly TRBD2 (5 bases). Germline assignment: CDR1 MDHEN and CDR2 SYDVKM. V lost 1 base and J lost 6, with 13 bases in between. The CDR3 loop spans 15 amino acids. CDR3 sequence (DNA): TGTGCCAGCAGTTTATCCATTACTAGTATCAATGAGCAGTTCTTC. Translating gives CASSLSITSINEQFF.

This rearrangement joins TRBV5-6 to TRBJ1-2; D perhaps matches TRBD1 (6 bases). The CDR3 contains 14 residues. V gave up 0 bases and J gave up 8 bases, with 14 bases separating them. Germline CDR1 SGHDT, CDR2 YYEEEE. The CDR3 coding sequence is TGTGCCAGCAGCTTGGCCCGACAGGTTAGGGGCTACACCTTC. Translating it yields CASSLARQVRGYTF.

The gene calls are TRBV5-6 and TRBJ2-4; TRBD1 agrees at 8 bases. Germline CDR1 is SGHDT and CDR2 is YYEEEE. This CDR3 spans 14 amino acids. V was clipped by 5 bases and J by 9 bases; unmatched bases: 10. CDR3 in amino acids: CASRAGQGEVIQYF. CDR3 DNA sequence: TGTGCCAGCAGGGCTGGACAGGGAGAGGTCATTCAGTACTTC.

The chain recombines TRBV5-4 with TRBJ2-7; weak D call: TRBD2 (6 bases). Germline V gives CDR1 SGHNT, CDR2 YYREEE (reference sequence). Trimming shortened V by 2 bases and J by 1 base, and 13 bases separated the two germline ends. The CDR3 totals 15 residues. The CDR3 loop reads CASSFSLGGSYEQYF. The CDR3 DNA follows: TGTGCCAGCAGCTTCTCCTTGGGGGGATCCTACGAGCAGTACTTC. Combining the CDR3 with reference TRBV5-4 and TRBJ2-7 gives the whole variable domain ETGVTQSPTHLIKTRGQQVTLRCSSQSGHNTVSWYQQALGQGPQFIFQYYREEENGRGNFPPRFSGLQFPNYSSELNVNALELDDSALYLCASSFSLGGSYEQYFGPGTRLTVT.

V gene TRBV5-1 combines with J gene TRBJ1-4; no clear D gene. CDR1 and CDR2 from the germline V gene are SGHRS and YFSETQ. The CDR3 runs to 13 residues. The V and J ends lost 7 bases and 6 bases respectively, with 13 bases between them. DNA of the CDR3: TGCGCCAGCCGTGAGGGAGGTGATGAAAAACTGTTTTTT. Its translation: CASREGGDEKLFF.

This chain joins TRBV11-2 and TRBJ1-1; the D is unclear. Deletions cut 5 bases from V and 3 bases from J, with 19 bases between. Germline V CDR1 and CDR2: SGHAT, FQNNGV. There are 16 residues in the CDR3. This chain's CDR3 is CASSANFLRRDTEAFF. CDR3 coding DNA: TGTGCCAGCAGCGCGAACTTTTTGAGGCGGGACACTGAAGCTTTCTTT. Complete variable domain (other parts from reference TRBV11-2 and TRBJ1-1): EAGVAQSPRYKIIEKRQSVAFWCNPISGHATLYWYQQILGQGPKLLIQFQNNGVVDDSQLPKDRFSAERLKGVDSTLKIQPAKLEDSAVYLCASSANFLRRDTEAFFGQGTRLTVV.